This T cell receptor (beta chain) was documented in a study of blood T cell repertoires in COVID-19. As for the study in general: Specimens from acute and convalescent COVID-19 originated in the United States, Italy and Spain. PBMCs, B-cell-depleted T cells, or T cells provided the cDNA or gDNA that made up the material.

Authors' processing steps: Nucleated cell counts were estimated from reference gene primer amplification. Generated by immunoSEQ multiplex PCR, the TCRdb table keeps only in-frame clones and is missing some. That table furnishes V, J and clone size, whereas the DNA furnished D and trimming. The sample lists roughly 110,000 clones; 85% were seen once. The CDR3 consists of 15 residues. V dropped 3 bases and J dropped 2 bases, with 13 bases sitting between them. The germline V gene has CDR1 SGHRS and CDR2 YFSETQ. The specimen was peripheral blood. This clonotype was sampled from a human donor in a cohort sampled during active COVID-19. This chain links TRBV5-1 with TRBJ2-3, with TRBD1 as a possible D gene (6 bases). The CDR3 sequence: CASSSRTDYTDTQYF. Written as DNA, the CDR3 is TGCGCCAGCAGCTCCCGGACAGATTACACAGATACGCAGTATTTT.